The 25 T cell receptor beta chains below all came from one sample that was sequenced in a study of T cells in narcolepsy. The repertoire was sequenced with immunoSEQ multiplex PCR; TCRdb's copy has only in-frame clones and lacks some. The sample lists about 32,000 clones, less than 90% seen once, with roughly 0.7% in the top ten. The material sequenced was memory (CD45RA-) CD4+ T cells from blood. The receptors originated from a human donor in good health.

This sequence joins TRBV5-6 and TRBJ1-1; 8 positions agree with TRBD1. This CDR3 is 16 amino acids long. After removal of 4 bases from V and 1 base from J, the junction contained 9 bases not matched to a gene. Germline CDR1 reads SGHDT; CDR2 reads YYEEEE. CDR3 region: CASSQKDRGQNTEAFF. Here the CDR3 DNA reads TGTGCCAGCAGCCAAAAAGACAGGGGACAGAACACTGAAGCTTTCTTT.

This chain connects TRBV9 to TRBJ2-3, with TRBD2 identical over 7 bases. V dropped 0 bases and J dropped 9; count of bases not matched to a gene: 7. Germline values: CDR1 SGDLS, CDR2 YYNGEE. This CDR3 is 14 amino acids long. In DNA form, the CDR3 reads TGTGCCAGCAGCGTAGTCGGGGTCGGGGGGACGCAGTATTTT. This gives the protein CASSVVGVGGTQYF.

CDR3 DNA: TGTGCCAGCAGTCAAGGGGGAAAACTGTTTTTT. Its translation: CASSQGGKLFF. The rearrangement joins TRBV6-5 to TRBJ1-4, with D possibly matching TRBD1 (6 bases). Germline values: CDR1 MNHEY, CDR2 SVGAGI. The CDR3 consists of 11 residues. The V end lost 5 bases, the J end lost 10 bases, and 8 bases lay between the germline ends.

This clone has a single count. In nucleotides, the CDR3 is TGTGCCAGCAGCGTAGAATCACAGTACACAGATACGCAGTATTTT. Translated, it gives CASSVESQYTDTQYF. V gene TRBV9 combines with J gene TRBJ2-3; D is unresolved. This CDR3 contains 15 residues. Trimming took off 0 bases at V and 2 bases at J, with 10 bases between the two ends. Per germline, CDR1 SGDLS and CDR2 YYNGEE.

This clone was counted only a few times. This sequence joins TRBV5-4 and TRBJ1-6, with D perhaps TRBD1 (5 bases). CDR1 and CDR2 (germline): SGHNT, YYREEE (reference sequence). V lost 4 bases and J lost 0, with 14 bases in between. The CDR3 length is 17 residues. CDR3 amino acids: CASSDSTERSYNSPLHF. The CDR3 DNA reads TGTGCCAGCAGCGACTCGACAGAACGCTCCTATAATTCACCCCTCCACTTT.

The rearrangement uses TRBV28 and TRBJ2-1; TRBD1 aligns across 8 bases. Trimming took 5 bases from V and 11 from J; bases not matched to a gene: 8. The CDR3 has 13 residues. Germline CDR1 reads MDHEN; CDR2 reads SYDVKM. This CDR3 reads CASSRIGQGKQFF. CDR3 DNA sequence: TGTGCCAGCAGTCGAATCGGACAGGGAAAGCAGTTCTTC.

The CDR3 DNA reads as TGCAGCGTGGGGAGGGGAATGAACACTGAAGCTTTCTTT. It specifies CSVGRGMNTEAFF. The gene calls are TRBV29-1 and TRBJ1-1, with a tentative D call TRBD1 (5 bases). The germline gives CDR1 SQVTM, CDR2 ANQGSEA. V was pared by 6 bases and J by 0 bases, with 11 bases between. This CDR3 contains 13 residues.

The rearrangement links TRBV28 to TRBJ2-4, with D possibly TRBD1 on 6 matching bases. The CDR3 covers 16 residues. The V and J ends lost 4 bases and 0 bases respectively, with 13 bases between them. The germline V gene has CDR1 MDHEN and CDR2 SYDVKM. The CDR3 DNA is TGTGCCAGCAGTTGGGGCAGGGGATTAGCCAAAAACATTCAGTACTTC. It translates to CASSWGRGLAKNIQYF.

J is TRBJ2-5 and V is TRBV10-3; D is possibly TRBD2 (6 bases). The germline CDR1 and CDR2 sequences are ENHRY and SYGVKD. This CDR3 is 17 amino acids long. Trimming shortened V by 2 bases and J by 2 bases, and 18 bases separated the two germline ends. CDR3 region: CAISEPLRGGTQETQYF. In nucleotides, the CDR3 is TGTGCCATCAGTGAGCCCCTAAGAGGTGGGACTCAAGAGACCCAGTACTTC.

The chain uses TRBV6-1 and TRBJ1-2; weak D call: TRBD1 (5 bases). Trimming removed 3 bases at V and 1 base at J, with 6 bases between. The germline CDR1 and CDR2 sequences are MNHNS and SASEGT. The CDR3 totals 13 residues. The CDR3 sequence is CASSEGGNYGYTF. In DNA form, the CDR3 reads TGTGCCAGCAGTGAGGGGGGTAACTATGGCTACACCTTC.

DNA for the CDR3: TGTGCCAGCAGTTTATGGTCTAGCGGGGGAACAGATACGCAGTATTTT. Its protein is CASSLWSSGGTDTQYF. The chain couples TRBV28 to TRBJ2-3; 10 bases fit TRBD2. CDR3 length equals 16 residues. Germline loops: CDR1 MDHEN, CDR2 SYDVKM. V gave up 0 bases and J gave up 3 bases; unmatched junction bases: 3.

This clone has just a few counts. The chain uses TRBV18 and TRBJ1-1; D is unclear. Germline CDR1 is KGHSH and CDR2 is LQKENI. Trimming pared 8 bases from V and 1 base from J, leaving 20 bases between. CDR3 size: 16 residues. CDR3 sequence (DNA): TGTGCCAGCCCACGGTCCCTCACGGGCCCGAACACTGAAGCTTTCTTT. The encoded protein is CASPRSLTGPNTEAFF.

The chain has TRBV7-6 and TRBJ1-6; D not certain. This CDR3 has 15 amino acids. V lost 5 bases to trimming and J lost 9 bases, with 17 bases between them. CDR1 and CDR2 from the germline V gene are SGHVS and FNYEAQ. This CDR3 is CASSKNPESTSPLHF. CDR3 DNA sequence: TGTGCCAGCAGCAAAAACCCCGAGAGTACTTCACCCCTCCACTTT.

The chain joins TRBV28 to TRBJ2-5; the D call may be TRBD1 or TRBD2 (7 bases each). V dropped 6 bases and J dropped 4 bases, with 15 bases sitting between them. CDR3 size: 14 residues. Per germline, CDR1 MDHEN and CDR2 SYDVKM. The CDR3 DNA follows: TGTGCCAGCAGGGGAGGGGGCGCTGTAGAGACCCAGTACTTC. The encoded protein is CASRGGGAVETQYF.

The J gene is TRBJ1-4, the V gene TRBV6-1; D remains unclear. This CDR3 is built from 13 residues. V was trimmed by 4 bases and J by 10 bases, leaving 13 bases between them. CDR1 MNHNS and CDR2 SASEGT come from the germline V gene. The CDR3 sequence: CASSGVNSVKLFF. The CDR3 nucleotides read TGTGCCAGCAGTGGGGTTAATAGTGTAAAACTGTTTTTT.

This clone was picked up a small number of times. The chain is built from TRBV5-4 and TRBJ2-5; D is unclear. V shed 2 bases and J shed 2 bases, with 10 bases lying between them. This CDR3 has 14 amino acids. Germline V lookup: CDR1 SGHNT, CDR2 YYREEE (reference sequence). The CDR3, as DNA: TGTGCCAGCAGCTTAACCACCAATCAAGAGACCCAGTACTTC. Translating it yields CASSLTTNQETQYF.

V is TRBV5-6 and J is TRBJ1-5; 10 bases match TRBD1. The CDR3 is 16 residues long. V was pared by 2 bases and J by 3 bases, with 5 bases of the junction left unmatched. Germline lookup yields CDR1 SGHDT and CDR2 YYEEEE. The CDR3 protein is CASSLRTGGANQPQHF. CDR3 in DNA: TGTGCCAGCAGCTTACGGACAGGGGGAGCCAATCAGCCCCAGCATTTT.

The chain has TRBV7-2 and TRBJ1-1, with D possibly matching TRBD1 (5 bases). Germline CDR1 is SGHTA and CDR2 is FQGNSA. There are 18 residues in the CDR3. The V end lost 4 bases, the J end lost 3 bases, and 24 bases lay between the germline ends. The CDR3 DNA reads TGTGCCAGCAGCTCTCCCCCGTGGACACCCGAGCCCCACACTGAAGCTTTCTTT. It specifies CASSSPPWTPEPHTEAFF.

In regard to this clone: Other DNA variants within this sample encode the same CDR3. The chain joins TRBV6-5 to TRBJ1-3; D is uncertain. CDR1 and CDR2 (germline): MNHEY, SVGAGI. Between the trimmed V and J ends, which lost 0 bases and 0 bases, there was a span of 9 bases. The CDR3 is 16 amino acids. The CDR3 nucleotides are TGTGCCAGCAGTTACTCTCGGGCAAGCTCTGGAAACACCATATATTTT. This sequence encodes CASSYSRASSGNTIYF.

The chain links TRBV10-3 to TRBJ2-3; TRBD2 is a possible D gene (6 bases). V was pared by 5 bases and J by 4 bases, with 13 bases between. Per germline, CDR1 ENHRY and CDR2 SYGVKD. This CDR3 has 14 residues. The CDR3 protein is CAISPAGEADTQYF. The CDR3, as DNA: TGTGCCATCAGTCCAGCGGGCGAGGCAGATACGCAGTATTTT.

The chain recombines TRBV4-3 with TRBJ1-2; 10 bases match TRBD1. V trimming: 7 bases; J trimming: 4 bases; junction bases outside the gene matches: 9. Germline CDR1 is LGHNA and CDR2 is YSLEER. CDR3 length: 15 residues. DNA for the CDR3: TGCGCCAGCACCGAACACCGGGACAGGGGCTATGGCTACACCTTC. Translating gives CASTEHRDRGYGYTF.

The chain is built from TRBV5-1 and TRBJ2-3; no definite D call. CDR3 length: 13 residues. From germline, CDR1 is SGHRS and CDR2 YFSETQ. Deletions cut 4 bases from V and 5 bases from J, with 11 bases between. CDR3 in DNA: TGCGCCAGCAGCAATAGTCCACTAGATACGCAGTATTTT. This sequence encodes CASSNSPLDTQYF. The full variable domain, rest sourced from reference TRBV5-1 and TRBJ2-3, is KAGVTQTPRYLIKTRGQQVTLSCSPISGHRSVSWYQQTPGQGLQFLFEYFSETQRNKGNFPGRFSGRQFSNSRSEMNVSTLELGDSALYLCASSNSPLDTQYFGPGTRLTVL.

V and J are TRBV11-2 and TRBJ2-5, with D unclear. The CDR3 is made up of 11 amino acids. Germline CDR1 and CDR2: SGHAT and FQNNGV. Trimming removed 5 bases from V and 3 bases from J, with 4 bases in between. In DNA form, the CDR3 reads TGTGCCAGCAGCCATAAAGAGACCCAGTACTTC. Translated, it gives CASSHKETQYF.

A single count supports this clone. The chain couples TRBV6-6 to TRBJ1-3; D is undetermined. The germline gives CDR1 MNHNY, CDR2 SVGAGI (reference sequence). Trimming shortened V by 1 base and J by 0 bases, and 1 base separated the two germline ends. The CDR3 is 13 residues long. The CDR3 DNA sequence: TGTGCCAGCAGTTACTACTCTGGAAACACCATATATTTT. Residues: CASSYYSGNTIYF.

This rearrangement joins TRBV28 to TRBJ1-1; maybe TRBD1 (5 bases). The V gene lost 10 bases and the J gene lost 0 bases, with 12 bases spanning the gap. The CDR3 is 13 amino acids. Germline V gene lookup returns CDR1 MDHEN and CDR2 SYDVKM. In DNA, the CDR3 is TGTGCCACCCACGGGACTCTGAACACTGAAGCTTTCTTT. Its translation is CATHGTLNTEAFF.